The clone carrying this T cell receptor beta chain was picked up a small number of times. With a J-beta primer mix and a sample-barcoded 5' primer, a second PCR ran about 7 to 12 cycles. TCRdb reanalysed the 5' RACE reads using MiXCR and keeps one entry per CDR3 protein. The sample includes hundreds of thousands of distinct CDR3 sequences, 56% seen only once; the top ten take around 25%. With 5 bases clipped from V and 0 bases from J, the junction kept 6 bases outside the gene matches. From germline, CDR1 is MDHEN and CDR2 SYDVKM. The CDR3 has 16 residues. The data stem from a study of blood T cells in healthy people across ages.

Sequenced: blood. The V gene is TRBV28, the J gene TRBJ2-1, with 8 positions matching TRBD2. The receptor's source is a man between 35 and 55 years old in good health. The CDR3: CASSPTAGGSYNEQFF. The CDR3, as DNA: TGTGCCAGCAGTCCCACCGCGGGAGGCTCCTACAATGAGCAGTTCTTC.